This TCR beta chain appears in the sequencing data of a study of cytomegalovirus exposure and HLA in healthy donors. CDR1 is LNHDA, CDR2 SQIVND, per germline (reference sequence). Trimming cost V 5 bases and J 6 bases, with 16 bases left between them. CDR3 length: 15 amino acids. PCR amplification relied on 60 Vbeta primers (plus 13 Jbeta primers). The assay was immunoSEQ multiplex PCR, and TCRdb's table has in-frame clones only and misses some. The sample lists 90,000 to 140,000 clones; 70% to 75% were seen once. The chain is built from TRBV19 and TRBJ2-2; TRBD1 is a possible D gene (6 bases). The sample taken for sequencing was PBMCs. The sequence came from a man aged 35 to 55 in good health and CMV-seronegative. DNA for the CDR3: TGTGCCAGTAGTTTCAAAGGGGGTTCGGCCGGGGAGCTGTTTTTT. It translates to CASSFKGGSAGELFF.